This T cell receptor beta chain was captured by sequencing in a study of control samples from healthy donors and cancer patients. Clones were sequenced by immunoSEQ multiplex PCR, and TCRdb holds only the in-frame ones, with some missing. Here the sample spans roughly 130,000 clones, less than 90% being singletons. The specimen was blood. The clonotype originates from a woman younger than 45 in good health.

CDR3 nucleotide sequence: TGTGCCAGCAGCCAATCCTGGGACAGGGGGTTTGAGCAGTTCTTC. Its protein is CASSQSWDRGFEQFF. V is TRBV3-1 (or the pseudogene TRBV3-2) and J is TRBJ2-1, with 11 nucleotides matching TRBD1. V shed 2 bases and J 9 bases; nucleotides not matched to a gene: 6. Germline V gene lookup returns CDR1 LGHDT and CDR2 YNNKEL (reference sequence). CDR3 length: 15 amino acids.